What follows is one T cell receptor beta chain and its context. Other DNA sequences in this sample translate to the same CDR3. These data belong to a study of shared clonotypes between healthy human individuals. Germline values: CDR1 SGHNT, CDR2 YYREEE (reference sequence). V shed 4 bases and J shed 5 bases, with 4 bases lying between them. This CDR3 contains 11 residues. Sequenced by immunoSEQ multiplex PCR; TCRdb stores in-frame clones only, minus some. The data contain about 650,000 clones, around 95% of them singletons. In the naive CD8 group, cells lacked CD45RO and were positively selected for CCR7, so terminally differentiated effector memory CD45RA+ cells were left out.

This chain uses TRBV5-4 with TRBJ2-1; D is unclear. The sequence was obtained from a woman in her 30s in good health. Sequenced material: naive CD8+ T cells sorted from blood. CDR3 DNA: TGTGCCAGCAGCCGCGACAATGAGCAGTTCTTC. Its translation is CASSRDNEQFF.